This T cell receptor beta chain was recovered during a study of blood T cells in healthy people across ages. The donors, aged about 6 to 100, were healthy Caucasians from Russia. V lost 5 bases and J 3 bases, leaving 13 bases between the germline ends. The germline V gene encodes CDR1 SEHNR and CDR2 FQNEAQ (reference sequence). The CDR3 spans 14 residues. Details on this clonotype: What it recognizes is unknown.

Primed by a sample-barcoded 5' primer and a J-beta primer mix, a second PCR proceeded for about 7 to 12 cycles. Researchers report that a template-switch adaptor with 12 random nucleotides tagged each cDNA molecule. TCRdb recomputed calls from the 5' RACE reads with MiXCR, one row per CDR3 protein. The repertoire holds 800,000 to 950,000 distinct CDR3 sequences, with roughly 43% as singletons. Notes on the study in general: Naive CD4+ cell counts and diversity both ran higher in long-lived than in aged donors. The fall in TCR beta diversity per million T cells was roughly linear with age.

Sequenced input: blood. This receptor was identified in a man aged 30 to 39 in good health. This chain uses TRBV7-9 with TRBJ2-5; D ambiguous. The CDR3 reads CASSPHSPKETQYF. The CDR3 DNA is TGTGCCAGCAGCCCTCACTCCCCCAAAGAGACCCAGTACTTC.